Each of the 17 T cell receptor beta chains below was sequenced from the same sample in a study of human T cells and chemical hapten exposure (dated by TCRdb to the early 2020s). The time point label here, explained by the study, means: patch test 1, 2 weeks after DPC sensitization. Per the publication, the treatment or condition label means: therapeutic diphenylcyclopropenone sensitization with weekly scalp DPC. Unfractionated whole blood was collected in Tempus Blood RNA tubes, and total RNA was extracted from that blood. Preparation of the library involved RACE. Sequencing took place on a NextSeq 500. TCRdb ran its own pipeline on the public reads, namely fastp trimming at Q25 and MiXCR clone calling, and kept in-frame beta chains. Rows matching on CDR3 protein sequence are summarized as one entry with the most common DNA and genes. This sample is represented by approximately 43,000 distinct CDR3 sequences; 4% of them were singletons. The top ten constitute 26% of the sample.

The starting material was whole blood, obtained in connection with sensitization to the hapten diphenylcyclopropenone (DPC). These receptors originate from a man in his forties or fifties with alopecia areata. Some clones in this sample may be carry-over from other donors' samples.

This clonotype appeared many times. The V and J genes are TRBV7-2 and TRBJ1-2, with D tentatively TRBD1 (6 bases). The CDR3 has 16 amino acids. In germline, CDR1 is SGHTA, CDR2 FQGNSA. V lost 0 bases and J 9 bases, leaving 20 bases between the germline ends. The CDR3 sequence is CASSLAVTGITMSYTF. CDR3 nucleotides: TGTGCCAGCAGCTTAGCGGTAACAGGGATAACTATGAGCTACACCTTC.

Many counts were recorded for this clonotype. The V gene is TRBV29-1, the J gene TRBJ2-7; TRBD2 aligns across 14 bases. Germline values: CDR1 SQVTM, CDR2 ANQGSEA. The CDR3 loop spans 17 amino acids. Trimming took 3 bases from V and 4 from J; bases not matched to a gene: 11. DNA for the CDR3: TGCAGCGTTGACGAGGGGAGGACTAGCGGGAGGAGGTACGAGCAGTACTTC. Translation: CSVDEGRTSGRRYEQYF.

In its sample, this clonotype was seen a few times. J is TRBJ1-2 and V is TRBV29-1; 8 bases match TRBD1. The V gene end was trimmed by 0 bases and the J gene end by 6 bases; junction bases not matched to a gene: 6. Germline V CDR1 and CDR2: SQVTM, ANQGSEA. This CDR3 is 14 amino acids long. CDR3 DNA sequence: TGCAGCGTTGAAGACAGGACAGGGCGCGATGGCTACACCTTC. Translating gives CSVEDRTGRDGYTF.

This clonotype was seen at least ten times. The chain carries TRBV7-2 and TRBJ2-7, with 13 bases lining up with TRBD2. Germline lookup yields CDR1 SGHTA and CDR2 FQGNSA. This CDR3 has 15 residues. V lost 4 bases and J lost 5; bases outside the gene matches: 5. CDR3 bases: TGTGCCAGCAGCTCCGGGACTAGCGGGATTGACGAGCAGTACTTC. Translating it yields CASSSGTSGIDEQYF.

This sequence joins TRBV28 and TRBJ1-5, with D tentatively TRBD1 (6 bases). Germline CDR1 MDHEN, CDR2 SYDVKM. The CDR3 spans 16 residues. The V and J ends lost 5 bases and 4 bases respectively, with 18 bases between them. CDR3 in DNA: TGTGCCAGCAGTACCAATACGCAGGGGCGGAATCAGCCCCAGCATTTT. Its translation: CASSTNTQGRNQPQHF.

Ten or more counts support this clonotype. The rearrangement joins TRBV6-2 or TRBV6-3 to TRBJ2-3; no definite D call. Germline V CDR1 and CDR2: MNHEY, SVGEGT. This CDR3 has 13 residues. V was pared by 6 bases and J by 1 base, with 8 bases between. The DNA of the CDR3 is TGTGCCAGCAGGTCTAGTGGCACAGATACGCAGTATTTT. It is translated as CASRSSGTDTQYF.

This clonotype came up many times. The V gene is TRBV6-2 or TRBV6-3, the J gene TRBJ2-5, with D perhaps TRBD2 (6 bases). CDR1 is MNHEY and CDR2 is SVGEGT in the germline V gene. The CDR3 length is 14 residues. V shed 6 bases and J shed 1 base, with 12 bases lying between them. CDR3 residues: CASSPGLPQETQYF. The CDR3 DNA is TGTGCCAGCAGCCCGGGACTTCCCCAAGAGACCCAGTACTTC.

This clonotype was seen many times. The rearrangement links TRBV5-1 to TRBJ1-1; tentative D call: TRBD1 (5 bases). Germline V CDR1 and CDR2: SGHRS, YFSETQ. There are 13 residues in the CDR3. V dropped 1 base and J dropped 5 bases, with 9 bases sitting between them. The CDR3 DNA reads TGCGCCAGCAGCTTGAAGCCAGGGACTGAAGCTTTCTTT. Its translation: CASSLKPGTEAFF.

This clonotype occurred many times. The chain employs TRBV7-2 and TRBJ2-5, with TRBD2 matching over 11 bases. With 5 bases clipped from V and 4 bases from J, the junction kept 6 bases outside the gene matches. CDR3 length: 15 amino acids. From germline, CDR1 is SGHTA and CDR2 FQGNSA. CDR3 protein: CASSAGTSGGETQYF. Here the CDR3 DNA reads TGTGCCAGCAGCGCAGGGACTAGCGGAGGAGAGACCCAGTACTTC.

This clonotype was picked up many times. The gene calls are TRBV29-1 and TRBJ2-7; TRBD1 matches 10 bases. V lost 7 bases to trimming and J lost 2 bases; unmatched junction nucleotides: 11. The CDR3 is 15 amino acids. Per germline, CDR1 SQVTM and CDR2 ANQGSEA. This chain's CDR3 is CSGQGAQGGTYEQYF. The CDR3 bases are TGCAGCGGACAGGGGGCACAGGGGGGGACCTACGAGCAGTACTTC.

Many counts were recorded for this clonotype. The rearrangement uses TRBV7-3 and TRBJ2-7; TRBD1 matches 7 bases. Germline V gene lookup returns CDR1 SGHTA and CDR2 FQGTGA. The CDR3 covers 13 residues. J gave up 5 bases and V 5 bases, and 6 bases lay outside the gene matches. The CDR3 DNA sequence: TGTGCCAGCAGCCCCACAGGGGACCACGAGCAGTACTTC. Amino acid sequence: CASSPTGDHEQYF.

This clonotype was counted at least ten times. The chain links TRBV5-1 to TRBJ2-7, with D unresolved. CDR3 length equals 14 residues. V was trimmed by 0 bases and J by 3 bases, leaving 10 bases between them. CDR1 is SGHRS, CDR2 YFSETQ, per germline. The CDR3: CASSLAETVYEQYF. In nucleotides, the CDR3 is TGCGCCAGCAGCTTGGCCGAGACGGTCTACGAGCAGTACTTC.

The sample holds many counts of this clonotype. The chain links TRBV5-1 to TRBJ1-5; D is uncertain. This CDR3 spans 15 amino acids. Trimming shortened V by 0 bases and J by 4 bases, and 11 bases separated the two germline ends. Looked up from germline, CDR1 is SGHRS and CDR2 is YFSETQ. The CDR3 here is CASSLGPGVNQPQHF. CDR3 in DNA: TGCGCCAGCAGCTTGGGCCCAGGCGTTAATCAGCCCCAGCATTTT.

In this sample, this clonotype turned up a few times. The J gene is TRBJ2-1, the V gene TRBV29-1; D is unresolved. This CDR3 region has 14 residues. Germline CDR1 is SQVTM and CDR2 is ANQGSEA. Trimming took off 4 bases at V and 5 bases at J, with 15 bases between the two ends. This CDR3 is CSVVFAEGHNEQFF. The CDR3 region has the DNA TGCAGCGTTGTTTTTGCGGAAGGACACAATGAGCAGTTCTTC.

At least ten counts were recorded for this clonotype. V and J are TRBV7-2 and TRBJ1-2, with D uncertain. The CDR3 loop spans 13 amino acids. Germline CDR1 and CDR2: SGHTA and FQGNSA. Deletions cut 2 bases from V and 2 bases from J, with 6 bases between. The CDR3, as DNA: TGTGCCAGCAGCTTAAATAAAAACTATGGCTACACCTTC. Translation gives CASSLNKNYGYTF.

This clonotype was counted many times. This chain uses TRBV6-1 with TRBJ2-7; TRBD1 matches 7 bases. The CDR3 is made up of 13 amino acids. Germline V gene lookup returns CDR1 MNHNS and CDR2 SASEGT. V lost 5 bases, J lost 4 bases, and 5 bases stayed unmatched. CDR3 region: CASSQWDSYEQYF. As DNA, the CDR3 is TGTGCCAGCAGTCAGTGGGACAGTTACGAGCAGTACTTC.

This clonotype was seen at least ten times. The J gene is TRBJ1-5, the V gene TRBV24-1; possibly TRBD1 for D (5 bases). Trimming stripped 3 bases from V and 6 bases from J, with 5 bases between. Germline assignment: CDR1 KGHDR and CDR2 SFDVKD. The CDR3 spans 12 residues. CDR3 amino acids: CATSDDSQPQHF. The CDR3 DNA follows: TGTGCCACCAGTGATGACAGTCAGCCCCAGCATTTT.